This T cell receptor beta chain is drawn from a study of identical twins (dated by TCRdb to the mid-2010s). At the level of the whole study: The study deep-sequenced TCR alpha and beta repertoires from monozygotic twins, unrelated adults of various ages and cord blood to test whether fetal clonotypes persist. Replicate twin experiments were performed at different times using different library preparation protocols to rule out contamination. On the study overall, not on this receptor specifically: Abundant cord blood beta clonotypes had fewer insertions, young adult naive repertoires showed a similar but weaker trend, and memory repertoires showed no such trend. Because the same donors could not be followed over many years, the conclusions relied on cross-sectional statistical analysis. Invariant T cells such as MAIT and iNKT could partly confound zero-insertion analyses, though diverse VJ usage argued against this for most clonotypes. A weaker excess of twin sharing was found in beta out-of-frame sequences because the signal-to-noise ratio was lowered by fewer shared sequences. Compared with coincidental sharing between unrelated individuals, out-of-frame TCR alpha sequences shared between twins showed an excess of sequences with low generation probability. Recombination models systematically underestimated out-of-frame TCR alpha sharing in monozygotic twins but agreed with sharing between unrelated individuals.

The library was built by means of 5' RACE. The sequencer was an Illumina HiSeq 2000. A universal primer binding site was added through template switching, and the final cDNA carried a unique molecular identifier so that TCR cDNA molecules could be counted accurately. Specific primers in the conserved constant-segment region were used to synthesize first-strand cDNA for TCR alpha and beta chains. To control for contamination, every cDNA library carried two barcodes: a SMART-Mk sample barcode plus Illumina barcodes. Two successive PCR steps introduced TruSeq adapter sequences along with Illumina sample barcodes. The Illumina HiSeq platform was used with custom primers to sequence TCR alpha and beta cDNA libraries. On the study's bioinformatics: MiGEC was used to process raw reads and extract unique molecular identifiers, and MiXCR was used to find CDR3 positions. For each individual, recombination models were inferred using an EM algorithm with the repgenHMM and IGoR tools. Shared clonotype analysis was performed with the tcR package in R, normalizing sharing by the product of cloneset sizes. Out-of-frame nonproductive sequences were analyzed to study raw recombination free of thymic and clonal selection effects. Clones were called with MiXCR by TCRdb after fastp trimmed the public reads at Q25, and only in-frame beta chains were retained. Merged by CDR3 protein, the rows form single entries marked with the most common genes and DNA. TCRdb assigned the V and J calls; the authors' analysis was not used. This sample has some 97,000 distinct CDR3 sequences in its table, and about 6.1% of those were observed once. Of the sample, approximately 12% is held by the ten largest clones.

About this clonotype itself: No antigen is known for it. Compared with germline, one end of the junction differs, possibly owing to a read error.

The CDR3 spans 15 residues, from the cysteine through the phenylalanine. The CDR3 DNA has 45 bases and is translated from base 1. The CDR1 and CDR2 encoded by the germline V gene (reference sequence) are SSHAT and FNYEAQ. Every donor was a healthy Caucasian. Using Miltenyi CD45RO+ enrichment and human naive T-cell isolation kits, memory (CD45RO+) and naive T cells were isolated from PBMC. This clonotype originated in a woman aged 50 to 60 in good health. Specimen: memory T cells sorted from blood. In the paper's terms, the cell subset or site label means: CD45RO+ enriched T cells. The chain is encoded by TRBV7-7 joined to TRBJ2-2; 8 bases in the middle match TRBD1. The CDR3 reads CASSPRTGFGGELFF. The DNA sequence is given as TGTGCTAGCAGCCCCCGGACAGGGTTTGGCGGGGAGCTGTTTTTT.